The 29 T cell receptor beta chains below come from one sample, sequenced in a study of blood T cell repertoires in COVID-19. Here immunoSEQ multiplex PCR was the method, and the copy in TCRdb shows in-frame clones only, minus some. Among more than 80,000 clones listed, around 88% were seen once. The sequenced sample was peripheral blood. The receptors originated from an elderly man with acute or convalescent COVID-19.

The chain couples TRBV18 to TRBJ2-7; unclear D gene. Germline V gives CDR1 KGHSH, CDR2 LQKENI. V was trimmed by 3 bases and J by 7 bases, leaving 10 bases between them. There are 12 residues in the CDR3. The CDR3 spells CASSPSSQEQYF. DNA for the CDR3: TGTGCCAGCTCACCGAGTAGCCAGGAGCAGTACTTC.

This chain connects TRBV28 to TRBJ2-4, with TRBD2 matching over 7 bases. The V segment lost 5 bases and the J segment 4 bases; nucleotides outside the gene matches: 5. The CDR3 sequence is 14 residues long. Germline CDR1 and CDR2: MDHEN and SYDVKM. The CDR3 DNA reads TGTGCCAGCAGTGTGGGAGGGCCGAAAAACATTCAGTACTTC. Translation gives CASSVGGPKNIQYF.

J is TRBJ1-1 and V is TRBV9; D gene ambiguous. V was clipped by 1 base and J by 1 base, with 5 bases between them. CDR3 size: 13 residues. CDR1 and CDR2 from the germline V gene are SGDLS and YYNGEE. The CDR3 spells CASSVTRNTEAFF. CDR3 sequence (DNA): TGTGCCAGCAGCGTAACCAGGAACACTGAAGCTTTCTTT.

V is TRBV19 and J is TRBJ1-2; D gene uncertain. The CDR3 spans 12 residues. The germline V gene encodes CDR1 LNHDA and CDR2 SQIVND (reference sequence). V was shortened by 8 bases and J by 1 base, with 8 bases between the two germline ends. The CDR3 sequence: CASSRFNYGYTF. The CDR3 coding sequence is TGTGCCAGTTCCAGATTTAACTATGGCTACACCTTC.

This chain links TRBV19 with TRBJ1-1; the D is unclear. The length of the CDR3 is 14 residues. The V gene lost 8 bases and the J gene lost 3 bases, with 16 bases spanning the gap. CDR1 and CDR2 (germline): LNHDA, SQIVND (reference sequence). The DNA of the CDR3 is TGTGCCAGTCATAACCGAGAGTTCGACACTGAAGCTTTCTTT. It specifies CASHNREFDTEAFF.

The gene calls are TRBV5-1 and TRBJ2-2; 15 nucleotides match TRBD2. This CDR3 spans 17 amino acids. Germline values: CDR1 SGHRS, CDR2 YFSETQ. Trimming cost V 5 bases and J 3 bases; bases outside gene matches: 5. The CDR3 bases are TGCGCCAGCAGGGGGACTAGCGGGAGGACGGACACCGGGGAGCTGTTTTTT. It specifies CASRGTSGRTDTGELFF. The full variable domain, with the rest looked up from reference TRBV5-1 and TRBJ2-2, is KAGVTQTPRYLIKTRGQQVTLSCSPISGHRSVSWYQQTPGQGLQFLFEYFSETQRNKGNFPGRFSGRQFSNSRSEMNVSTLELGDSALYLCASRGTSGRTDTGELFFGEGSRLTVL.

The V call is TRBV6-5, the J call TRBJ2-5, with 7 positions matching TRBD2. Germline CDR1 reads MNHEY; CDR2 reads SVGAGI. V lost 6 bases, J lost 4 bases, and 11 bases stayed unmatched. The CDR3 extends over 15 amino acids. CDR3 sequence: CASSRDYFSGETQYF. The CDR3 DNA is TGTGCCAGCAGCCGGGACTATTTTTCCGGAGAGACCCAGTACTTC.

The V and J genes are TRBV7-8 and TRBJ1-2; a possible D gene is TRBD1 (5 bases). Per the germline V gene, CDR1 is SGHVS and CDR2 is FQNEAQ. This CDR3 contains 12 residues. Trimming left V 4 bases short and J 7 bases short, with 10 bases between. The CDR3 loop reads CASSYARGGYTF. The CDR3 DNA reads TGTGCCAGCAGCTACGCAAGGGGTGGCTACACCTTC. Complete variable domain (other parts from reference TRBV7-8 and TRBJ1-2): GAGVSQSPRYKVAKRGQDVALRCDPISGHVSLFWYQQALGQGPEFLTYFQNEAQLDKSGLPSDRFFAERPEGSVSTLKIQRTQQEDSAVYLCASSYARGGYTFGSGTRLTVV.

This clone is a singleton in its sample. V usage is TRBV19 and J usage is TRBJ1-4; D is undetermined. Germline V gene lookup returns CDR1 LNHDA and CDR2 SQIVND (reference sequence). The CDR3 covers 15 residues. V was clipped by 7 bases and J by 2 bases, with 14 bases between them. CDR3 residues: CASNKGGGTNEKLFF. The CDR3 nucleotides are TGTGCCAGTAATAAAGGAGGCGGTACTAATGAAAAACTGTTTTTT.

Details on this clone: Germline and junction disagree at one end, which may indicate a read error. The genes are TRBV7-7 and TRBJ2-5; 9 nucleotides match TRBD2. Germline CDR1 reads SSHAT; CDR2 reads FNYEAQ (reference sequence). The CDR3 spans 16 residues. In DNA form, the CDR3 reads TGTGCTAGCAGCTCCGGGACTAGCTCTGGCCACGAGACCCAGTACTTC. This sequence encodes CASSSGTSSGHETQYF.

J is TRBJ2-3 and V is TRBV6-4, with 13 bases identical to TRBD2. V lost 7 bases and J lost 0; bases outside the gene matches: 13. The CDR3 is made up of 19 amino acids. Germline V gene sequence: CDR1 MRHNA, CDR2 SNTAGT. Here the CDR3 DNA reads TGTGCCAGCACCCGACCGGGACTAGCGGGGCCGTCTAGCACAGATACGCAGTATTTT. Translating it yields CASTRPGLAGPSSTDTQYF.

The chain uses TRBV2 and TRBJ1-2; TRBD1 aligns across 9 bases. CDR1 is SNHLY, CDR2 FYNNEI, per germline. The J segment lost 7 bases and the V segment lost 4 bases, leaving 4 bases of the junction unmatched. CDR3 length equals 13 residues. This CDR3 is CASSGGTGSGYTF. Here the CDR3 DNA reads TGTGCCAGCAGTGGGGGGACAGGGAGTGGCTACACCTTC.

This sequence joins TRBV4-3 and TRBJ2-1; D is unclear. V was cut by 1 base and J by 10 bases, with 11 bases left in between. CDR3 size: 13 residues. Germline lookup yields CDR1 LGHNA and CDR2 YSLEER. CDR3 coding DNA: TGCGCCAGCAGCCAAGTGCCTAGTTCCGAGCAGTTCTTC. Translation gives CASSQVPSSEQFF.

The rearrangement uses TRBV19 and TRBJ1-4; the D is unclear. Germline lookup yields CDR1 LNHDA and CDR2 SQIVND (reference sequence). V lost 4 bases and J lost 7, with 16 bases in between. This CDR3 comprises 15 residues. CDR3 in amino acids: CASSSTGETSEKLFF. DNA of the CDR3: TGTGCCAGTAGTAGCACCGGGGAAACGAGTGAAAAACTGTTTTTT. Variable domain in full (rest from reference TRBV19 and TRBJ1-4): DGGITQSPKYLFRKEGQNVTLSCEQNLNHDAMYWYRQDPGQGLRLIYYSQIVNDFQKGDIAEGYSVSREKKESFPLTVTSAQKNPTAFYLCASSSTGETSEKLFFGSGTQLSVL.

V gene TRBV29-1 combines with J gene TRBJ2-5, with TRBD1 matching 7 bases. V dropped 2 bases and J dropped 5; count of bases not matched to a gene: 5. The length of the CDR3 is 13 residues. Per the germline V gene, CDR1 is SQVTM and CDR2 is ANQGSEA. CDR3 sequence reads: CSVENTGVETQYF. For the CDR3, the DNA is TGCAGCGTTGAAAACACAGGGGTGGAGACCCAGTACTTC.

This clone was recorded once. The CDR3 nucleotides are TGTGCCAGCAGGCCTGGACTAGCGTCGGACATTCAGTACTTC. It translates to CASRPGLASDIQYF. The gene calls are TRBV2 and TRBJ2-4; TRBD2 aligns across 9 bases. This CDR3 comprises 14 residues. Germline CDR1 SNHLY, CDR2 FYNNEI. V trimming: 6 bases; J trimming: 8 bases; junction bases outside the gene matches: 8.

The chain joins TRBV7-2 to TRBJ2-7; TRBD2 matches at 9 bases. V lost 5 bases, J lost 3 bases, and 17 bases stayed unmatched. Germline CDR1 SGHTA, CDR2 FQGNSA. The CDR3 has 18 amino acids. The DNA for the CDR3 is TGTGCCAGCAGCCCCGGGGGAAGCGGGAGGAATTCCTACTACGAGCAGTACTTC. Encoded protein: CASSPGGSGRNSYYEQYF.

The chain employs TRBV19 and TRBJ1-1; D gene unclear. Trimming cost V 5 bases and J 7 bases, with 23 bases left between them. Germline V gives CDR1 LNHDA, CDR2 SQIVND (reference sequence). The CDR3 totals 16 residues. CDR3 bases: TGTGCCAGTAGTCCGGGGTCACCGCCCTCCCAGGATGAAGCTTTCTTT. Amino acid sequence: CASSPGSPPSQDEAFF.

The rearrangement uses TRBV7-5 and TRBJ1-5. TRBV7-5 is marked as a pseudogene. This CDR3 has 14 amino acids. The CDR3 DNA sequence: TGTGCCAGAAGCTTGGGGGGGTCAAGACAGCCCCAGCATTTT. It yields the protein CARSLGGSRQPQHF.

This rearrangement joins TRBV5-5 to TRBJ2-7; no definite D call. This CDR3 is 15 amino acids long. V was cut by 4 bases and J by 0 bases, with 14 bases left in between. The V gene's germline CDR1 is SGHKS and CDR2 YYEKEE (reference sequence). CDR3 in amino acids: CASSLMRTSSYEQYF. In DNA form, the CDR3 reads TGTGCCAGCAGCCTGATGAGAACGAGCTCCTACGAGCAGTACTTC.

The CDR3 nucleotides read TGTGCCAGCAGCCGGGGAGGCCGTCGCACCGGGGAGCTGTTTTTT. It is translated as CASSRGGRRTGELFF. The chain recombines TRBV11-1 with TRBJ2-2, with D possibly being TRBD2 (6 bases). The CDR3 runs to 15 residues. Trimming cost V 5 bases and J 4 bases, with 14 bases left between them. Germline CDR1 reads SGHAT; CDR2 reads FQDESV (reference sequence).

The CDR3 loop is CAISESGSSNQPQHF. In DNA, the CDR3 is TGTGCCATCAGTGAGTCGGGCAGTAGCAATCAGCCCCAGCATTTT. This chain joins TRBV10-3 and TRBJ1-5; no clear D. From germline, CDR1 is ENHRY and CDR2 SYGVKD. Trimming removed 0 bases from V and 0 bases from J, with 6 bases in between. CDR3 length: 15 residues.

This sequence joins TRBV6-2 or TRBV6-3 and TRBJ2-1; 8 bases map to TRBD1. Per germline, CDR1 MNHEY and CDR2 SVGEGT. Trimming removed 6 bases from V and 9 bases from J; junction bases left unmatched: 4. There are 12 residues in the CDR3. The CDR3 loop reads CASSATGAEQFF. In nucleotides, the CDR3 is TGTGCCAGCAGCGCGACAGGGGCTGAGCAGTTCTTC.

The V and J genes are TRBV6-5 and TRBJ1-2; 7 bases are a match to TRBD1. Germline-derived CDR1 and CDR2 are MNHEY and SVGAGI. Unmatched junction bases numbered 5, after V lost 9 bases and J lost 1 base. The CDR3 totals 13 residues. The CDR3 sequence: CASTRDSNYGYTF. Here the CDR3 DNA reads TGTGCCAGTACCCGGGACAGTAACTATGGCTACACCTTC.

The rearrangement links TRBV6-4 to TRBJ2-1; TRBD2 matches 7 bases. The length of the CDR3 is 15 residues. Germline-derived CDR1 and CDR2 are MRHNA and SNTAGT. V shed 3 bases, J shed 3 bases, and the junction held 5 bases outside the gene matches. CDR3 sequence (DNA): TGTGCCAGCAGTGAGGGGGGGACTATCTACAATGAGCAGTTCTTC. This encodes CASSEGGTIYNEQFF.

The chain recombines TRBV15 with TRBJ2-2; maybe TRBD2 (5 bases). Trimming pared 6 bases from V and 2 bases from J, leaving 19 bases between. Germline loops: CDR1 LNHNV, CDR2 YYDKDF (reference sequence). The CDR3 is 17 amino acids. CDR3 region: CATRGVLSGYNTGELFF. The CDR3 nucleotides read TGTGCCACCAGGGGAGTCTTAAGCGGATACAACACCGGGGAGCTGTTTTTT.

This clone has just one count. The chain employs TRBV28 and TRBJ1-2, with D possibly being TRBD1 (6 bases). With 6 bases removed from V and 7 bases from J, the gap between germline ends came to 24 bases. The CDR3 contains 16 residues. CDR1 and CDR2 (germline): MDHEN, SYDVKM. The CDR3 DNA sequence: TGTGCCAGCAGCTCCCCACGGAGGGGGGGGAACCGTGGCTACACCTTC. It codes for CASSSPRRGGNRGYTF.

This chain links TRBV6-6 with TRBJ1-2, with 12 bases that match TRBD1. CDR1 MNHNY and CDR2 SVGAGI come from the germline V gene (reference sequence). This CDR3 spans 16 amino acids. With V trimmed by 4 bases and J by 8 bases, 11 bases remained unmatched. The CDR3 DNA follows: TGTGCCAGCAGTTCCCGGGACAGGGGGCCGACAGGGGGCTACACCTTC. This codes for CASSSRDRGPTGGYTF.

As DNA, the CDR3 is TGTGCCAGCAGCCAAGTTAGTGGAAACACCATATATTTT. It yields the protein CASSQVSGNTIYF. The rearrangement joins TRBV14 to TRBJ1-3, with D unresolved. Trimming pared 1 base from V and 3 bases from J, leaving 4 bases between. This CDR3 contains 13 residues. Germline V gene sequence: CDR1 SGHDN, CDR2 FVKESK.